These 14 T cell receptor beta chains originate from one sample sequenced in a study of cytomegalovirus exposure and HLA in healthy donors. This PCR relied on a set of 60 Vbeta primers and 13 Jbeta primers. Clones were sequenced by immunoSEQ multiplex PCR, and TCRdb holds only the in-frame ones, with some missing. The table lists some 180,000 clones, 9.5% of them singletons. The material sequenced was PBMCs. The receptors derive from a woman aged 25 to 39 in good health and CMV-seropositive.

This chain uses TRBV7-9 with TRBJ1-1; D ambiguous. Trimming left V 1 base short and J 5 bases short, with 5 bases between. The CDR3 is 12 amino acids. Germline V lookup: CDR1 SEHNR, CDR2 FQNEAQ (reference sequence). The CDR3 spells CASSLVQTEAFF. The CDR3 DNA reads as TGTGCCAGCAGCTTAGTTCAAACTGAAGCTTTCTTT. The whole variable domain, remainder taken from reference TRBV7-9 and TRBJ1-1, is DTGVSQNPRHKITKRGQNVTFRCDPISEHNRLYWYRQTLGQGPEFLTYFQNEAQLEKSRLLSDRFSAERPKGSFSTLEIQRTEQGDSAMYLCASSLVQTEAFFGQGTRLTVV.

This clone turned up a few times. This chain joins TRBV10-3 and TRBJ2-5, with TRBD2 matching 8 bases. V trimming: 4 bases; J trimming: 2 bases; junction bases outside the gene matches: 9. CDR1 is ENHRY, CDR2 SYGVKD, per germline. The CDR3 covers 16 residues. This CDR3 reads CAISGSGSGIQETQYF. As DNA, the CDR3 is TGTGCCATCAGTGGGAGTGGTAGCGGGATTCAAGAGACCCAGTACTTC.

Only one count was recorded for this clone. V and J are TRBV6-1 and TRBJ1-6, with 8 bases aligning to TRBD1. Germline V gives CDR1 MNHNS, CDR2 SASEGT. The CDR3 is 14 residues long. The CDR3 DNA follows: TGTGCAGCCGGGACAGGTTCCTATAATTCACCCCTCCACTTT. It translates to CAAGTGSYNSPLHF.

This clone occurred a few times. This CDR3 is also generated by other DNA sequences in the sample. The rearrangement uses TRBV27 and TRBJ1-1; a possible D gene is TRBD1 (5 bases). The CDR3 has 13 residues. Per the germline V gene, CDR1 is MNHEY and CDR2 is SMNVEV (reference sequence). Trimming left V 3 bases short and J 2 bases short, with 7 bases between. The CDR3 loop reads CASSFQGNTEAFF. The CDR3 DNA follows: TGTGCCAGCAGTTTTCAGGGAAACACTGAAGCTTTCTTT.

The rearrangement uses TRBV11-3 and TRBJ2-1; 9 bases are shared with TRBD2. V dropped 6 bases and J dropped 5; count of bases not matched to a gene: 11. CDR3 length: 16 residues. CDR1 is SGHNT, CDR2 YENEEA, per germline. This CDR3 reads CASSPSVAGGNNEQFF. In nucleotides, the CDR3 is TGTGCCAGCAGTCCTAGTGTCGCGGGAGGGAACAATGAGCAGTTCTTC.

This clone was detected a few times. The chain links TRBV7-2 to TRBJ2-7, with 8 bases identical to TRBD1. V shed 5 bases and J 6 bases; nucleotides not matched to a gene: 9. The CDR3 is made up of 14 amino acids. In germline, CDR1 is SGHTA, CDR2 FQGNSA. CDR3 nucleotide sequence: TGTGCCAGCAGCCCGGACAGGGTTTCTTCCGAGCAGTACTTC. This codes for CASSPDRVSSEQYF. Full variable domain (rest looked up from reference TRBV7-2 and TRBJ2-7): GAGVSQSPSNKVTEKGKDVELRCDPISGHTALYWYRQSLGQGLEFLIYFQGNSAPDKSGLPSDRFSAERTGGSVSTLTIQRTQQEDSAVYLCASSPDRVSSEQYFGPGTRLTVT.

This clone was observed a handful of times. The chain has TRBV4-2 and TRBJ2-1; D is possibly TRBD2 (5 bases). The ends were cut back, 2 bases at V and 4 bases at J, with 12 bases in the middle. The CDR3 consists of 15 residues. Germline V gene lookup returns CDR1 LGHNA and CDR2 YNFKEQ. The CDR3 region is CASSQKTGIYNEQFF. The DNA of the CDR3 is TGTGCCAGCAGCCAAAAAACCGGGATATACAATGAGCAGTTCTTC.

The chain carries TRBV5-6 and TRBJ2-1, with 8 bases aligning to TRBD1. The junction had 12 bases not matched to a gene; V was cut back by 4 bases and J by 3 bases. CDR3 length: 17 amino acids. The germline V gene has CDR1 SGHDT and CDR2 YYEEEE. The CDR3 spells CASSLPTGQGLYNEQFF. The CDR3 DNA is TGTGCCAGCAGCCTCCCGACCGGACAGGGCCTCTACAATGAGCAGTTCTTC.

The genes are TRBV18 and TRBJ2-2, with D unclear. The germline CDR1 and CDR2 sequences are KGHSH and LQKENI. With 1 base removed from V and 4 bases from J, the gap between germline ends came to 7 bases. The CDR3 contains 14 residues. The CDR3: CASSPREATGELFF. The CDR3 DNA sequence: TGTGCCAGCTCACCACGAGAGGCCACCGGGGAGCTGTTTTTT.

This clone was observed a few times. The chain recombines TRBV2 with TRBJ1-1; D is ambiguous. V lost 4 bases and J lost 7, with 13 bases in between. CDR3 size: 13 residues. The germline CDR1 and CDR2 sequences are SNHLY and FYNNEI. CDR3 in amino acids: CASSVDSEVEAFF. The CDR3 DNA reads as TGTGCCAGCAGTGTTGATTCGGAGGTTGAAGCTTTCTTT.

This clone was picked up a small number of times. CDR3 DNA: TGTGCCAGCAGCGTCTCCACCCCCGGGACAGGGCTTAATGAAAAACTGTTTTTT. Translating it yields CASSVSTPGTGLNEKLFF. The chain recombines TRBV9 with TRBJ1-4; the match to TRBD1 covers 9 bases. V trimming: 2 bases; J trimming: 4 bases; junction bases outside the gene matches: 12. Per germline, CDR1 SGDLS and CDR2 YYNGEE. This CDR3 is 18 amino acids long.

The V and J genes are TRBV19 and TRBJ2-3; 8 bases fit TRBD2. This CDR3 region has 15 residues. V gave up 5 bases and J gave up 0 bases; unmatched junction bases: 4. Germline V gene lookup returns CDR1 LNHDA and CDR2 SQIVND (reference sequence). CDR3 loop: CASSVTSGSTDTQYF. In nucleotides, the CDR3 is TGTGCCAGTAGTGTCACTAGCGGCAGCACAGATACGCAGTATTTT. The whole variable domain, remainder taken from reference TRBV19 and TRBJ2-3, is DGGITQSPKYLFRKEGQNVTLSCEQNLNHDAMYWYRQDPGQGLRLIYYSQIVNDFQKGDIAEGYSVSREKKESFPLTVTSAQKNPTAFYLCASSVTSGSTDTQYFGPGTRLTVL.

This clone was recorded many times. The V and J genes are TRBV11-2 and TRBJ2-7, with 7 bases matching TRBD2. The V gene end was trimmed by 2 bases and the J gene end by 6 bases; junction bases not matched to a gene: 7. Germline CDR1 and CDR2: SGHAT and FQNNGV. The CDR3 sequence is 14 residues long. The CDR3 nucleotides are TGTGCCAGCAGCTTATTGGGGGGGACGAGCGAGCAGTACTTC. Its protein product is CASSLLGGTSEQYF.

The rearrangement uses TRBV4-2 and TRBJ2-7; 13 nucleotides line up with TRBD2. Germline V CDR1 and CDR2: LGHNA, YNFKEQ. The CDR3 spans 17 residues. V lost 5 bases and J lost 1; bases outside the gene matches: 8. DNA of the CDR3: TGTGCCAGCAGCACTCGGACTAGCGGGAGCGCGTCCTACGAGCAGTACTTC. Its translation: CASSTRTSGSASYEQYF.